The rows below give T cell receptor beta chains drawn from one sample of a study of OX40 agonist ivuxolimab in advanced cancers. Produced via immunoSEQ multiplex PCR; TCRdb's table is partial and in-frame only. The sample includes approximately 37,000 clones, 84% seen only once; the top ten take around 1.9%. This sample comprised CD4+ or CD8+ T cells sorted from blood, obtained in a trial of the OX40 agonist ivuxolimab. Source of these receptors: an adult with an advanced solid tumor such as melanoma, head and neck, liver or kidney cancer. Each CDR3 is given with its conserved first and last residue. D genes are given only for firm matches. Clone size appears in some rows only: once, few, many, or a class for an expanded clone.

CASSLWVRGAIPLLCEQYF TGTGCCAGCAGCTTATGGGTACGGGGGGCCATCCCTTTGCTCTGCGAGCAGTACTTC TRBV7-8 - - TRBJ2-7
CASNTVQETQYF TGTGCCAGCAACACAGTACAAGAGACCCAGTACTTC TRBV28 - - TRBJ2-5
CSVDRGTRSYNEQFF TGCAGCGTTGATAGGGGAACAAGATCCTACAATGAGCAGTTCTTC TRBV29-1 - - TRBJ2-1
CASRLGQGMVSGANVLTF TGTGCAAGTCGCTTAGGCCAGGGAATGGTCTCTGGGGCCAACGTCCTGACTTTC TRBV12-2 - - TRBJ2-6
CASSFSSDTQYF TGTGCCAGCAGCTTTTCCTCCGATACGCAGTATTTT TRBV5-4 - few TRBJ2-3
CASSGGSGRSYEQFF TGTGCCAGCAGCGGCGGTAGCGGGAGGAGTTATGAGCAGTTCTTC TRBV4-2 TRBD2 - TRBJ2-1
CASNLGPSSGTDTQYF TGTGCCAGCAATCTGGGTCCTAGCTCGGGCACAGATACGCAGTATTTT TRBV5-4 - - TRBJ2-3
CASSQARGDQPQHF TGCGCCAGCAGCCAAGCTCGGGGAGATCAGCCCCAGCATTTT TRBV4-1 - once TRBJ1-5
CASSIDGGQGTYYGYTF TGTGCCAGTAGTATAGATGGTGGGCAGGGGACTTACTATGGCTACACCTTC TRBV19 - - TRBJ1-2
CASSPRGGRSNGYTF TGTGCCAGCTCACCACGAGGGGGCAGGAGCAATGGCTACACCTTC TRBV18 TRBD1 - TRBJ1-2
CASSPFGPLSGRPTDTQYF TGTGCCAGCAGTCCATTCGGGCCGCTCAGCGGGAGGCCCACAGATACGCAGTATTTT TRBV2 TRBD2 once TRBJ2-3
CASRGTGPNSYEQYF TGTGCCAGCCGCGGTACGGGACCGAACTCCTACGAGCAGTACTTC TRBV28 - - TRBJ2-7
CATSRGTSGSSPNYEQYF TGTGCCACCAGCAGGGGGACTAGCGGGAGTTCTCCAAACTACGAGCAGTACTTC TRBV15 TRBD2 - TRBJ2-7
CASSIENSPLHF TGTGCCAGCAGCATAGAGAATTCACCCCTCCACTTT TRBV7-9 - - TRBJ1-6
CASSPGGALKQETQYF TGTGCCAGCTCACCGGGGGGGGCGCTTAAACAGGAGACCCAGTACTTC TRBV18 - - TRBJ2-5
CASSISREGGRQPQHF TGTGCCAGTAGTATTAGCCGGGAGGGGGGGAGACAGCCCCAGCATTTT TRBV19 - - TRBJ1-5
CASSLDSGNQPQHF TGTGCCAGCAGCCTAGACTCGGGCAATCAGCCCCAGCATTTT TRBV6-1 - - TRBJ1-5
CASSIGTGESPLHF TGTGCCAGCAGTATCGGGACAGGGGAATCACCCCTCCACTTT TRBV2 TRBD1 - TRBJ1-6
CASWATGAYNEQFF TGTGCCAGCTGGGCGACTGGGGCCTACAATGAGCAGTTCTTC TRBV5-6 - - TRBJ2-1
CASSFARNTEAFF TGTGCCAGCAGCTTTGCAAGGAACACTGAAGCTTTCTTT TRBV7-3 - - TRBJ1-1
CASSPAVGGEAEAFF TGTGCCAGCTCACCCGCGGTGGGAGGGGAGGCTGAAGCTTTCTTT TRBV18 - - TRBJ1-1
CARTFPTGVRRTGELFF TGTGCCCGGACTTTCCCCACAGGGGTTCGAAGGACCGGGGAGCTGTTTTTT TRBV30 TRBD1 - TRBJ2-2
CASSPGASDRVLYGYTF TGTGCCAGCTCACCAGGGGCTTCGGACAGGGTCCTCTATGGCTACACCTTC TRBV18 TRBD1 - TRBJ1-2
CASSKTGGGNQPQHF TGTGCCAGCAGTAAGACAGGGGGAGGCAATCAGCCCCAGCATTTT TRBV6-6 TRBD1 - TRBJ1-5
CSAREDRRWYF TGCAGTGCTAGAGAGGACCGAAGGTGGTACTTC TRBV20-1 - - TRBJ2-5
CASSLRASNEQFF TGTGCCAGCAGCTTAAGGGCTAGCAATGAGCAGTTCTTC TRBV7-9 - - TRBJ2-1
CASSLVSGSSDTQYF TGTGCCAGCAGCTTGGTTAGCGGGAGTTCAGATACGCAGTATTTT TRBV5-4 TRBD2 - TRBJ2-3
CASSLTGLGEQYF TGTGCCAGCAGCTTGACAGGGTTGGGGGAGCAGTACTTC TRBV7-2 TRBD1 - TRBJ2-7
CASSQDVGVGEQFF TGCGCCAGCAGCCAGGACGTAGGTGTAGGTGAGCAGTTCTTC TRBV5-1 - - TRBJ2-1
CASSPKFEQYF TGTGCCAGCAGTCCTAAGTTCGAGCAGTACTTC TRBV2 - - TRBJ2-7
CASTDPRKTGGMRSYEQYF TGTGCCAGCACCGATCCTAGAAAGACAGGAGGGATGAGGTCCTACGAGCAGTACTTC TRBV28 - once TRBJ2-7
CASTNRGLNTDTQYF TGTGCCAGTACGAACAGGGGGCTGAACACAGATACGCAGTATTTT TRBV19 TRBD1 - TRBJ2-3
CAISESIGTGNYNEQFF TGTGCCATCAGTGAGTCGATAGGGACAGGGAACTACAATGAGCAGTTCTTC TRBV10-3 TRBD1 once TRBJ2-1
CASSSERRQPQHF TGTGCCAGCAGTTCGGAGAGGCGTCAGCCCCAGCATTTT TRBV6-6 - - TRBJ1-5
CASSQNWGAVPYNSPLHF TGTGCCAGCAGCCAAAATTGGGGAGCCGTTCCCTATAATTCACCCCTCCACTTT TRBV14 - - TRBJ1-6
CASSSGTGVSYEQYF TGTGCCAGCAGCTCCGGGACAGGGGTCTCCTACGAGCAGTACTTC TRBV5-4 TRBD1 once TRBJ2-7
CASTTYDREVTEAFF TGTGCCAGCACCACTTATGACAGGGAGGTCACTGAAGCTTTCTTT TRBV5-6 TRBD1 - TRBJ1-1
CASSGRDRVTGELFF TGTGCCAGCAGTGGCCGGGACAGGGTCACCGGGGAGCTGTTTTTT TRBV6-1 TRBD1 - TRBJ2-2
CASSHRASPEQYF TGCGCCAGCAGTCACCGGGCCAGCCCCGAGCAGTACTTC TRBV23-1 - once TRBJ2-7
CASSVAAGEGARSYNEQFF TGTGCCAGCAGCGTAGCGGCGGGAGAGGGGGCCCGCTCCTACAATGAGCAGTTCTTC TRBV9 - - TRBJ2-1
CASSLGTGMNTEAFF TGTGCCAGCAGCCTGGGGACAGGGATGAACACTGAAGCTTTCTTT TRBV7-6 TRBD1 - TRBJ1-1
CASSPAGRMSNQPQHF TGTGCCAGCTCACCAGCAGGGAGAATGAGCAATCAGCCCCAGCATTTT TRBV18 - - TRBJ1-5
CASSPLAASTDTQYF TGTGCCAGCAGCCCGCTAGCGGCAAGCACAGATACGCAGTATTTT TRBV9 TRBD2 once TRBJ2-3
CASSEEGGYTF TGTGCCAGCAGTGAAGAGGGTGGCTACACCTTC TRBV2 - - TRBJ1-2